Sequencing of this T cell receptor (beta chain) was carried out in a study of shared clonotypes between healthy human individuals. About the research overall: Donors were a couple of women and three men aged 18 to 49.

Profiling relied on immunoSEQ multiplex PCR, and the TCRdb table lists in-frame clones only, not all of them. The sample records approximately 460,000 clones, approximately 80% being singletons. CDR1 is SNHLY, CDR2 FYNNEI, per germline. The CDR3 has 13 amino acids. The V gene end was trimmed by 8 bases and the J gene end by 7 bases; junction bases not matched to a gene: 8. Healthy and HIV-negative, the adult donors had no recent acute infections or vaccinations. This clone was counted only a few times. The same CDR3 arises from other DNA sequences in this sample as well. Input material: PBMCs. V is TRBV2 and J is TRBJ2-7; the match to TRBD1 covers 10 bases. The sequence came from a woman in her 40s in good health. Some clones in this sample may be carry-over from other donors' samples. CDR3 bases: TGTGCCAGCGGTAGACAGGGGGCGGGAGAGCAGTACTTC. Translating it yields CASGRQGAGEQYF. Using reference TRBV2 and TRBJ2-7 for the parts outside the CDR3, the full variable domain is EPEVTQTPSHQVTQMGQEVILRCVPISNHLYFYWYRQILGQKVEFLVSFYNNEISEKSEIFDDQFSVERPDGSNFTLKIRSTKLEDSAMYFCASGRQGAGEQYFGPGTRLTVT.